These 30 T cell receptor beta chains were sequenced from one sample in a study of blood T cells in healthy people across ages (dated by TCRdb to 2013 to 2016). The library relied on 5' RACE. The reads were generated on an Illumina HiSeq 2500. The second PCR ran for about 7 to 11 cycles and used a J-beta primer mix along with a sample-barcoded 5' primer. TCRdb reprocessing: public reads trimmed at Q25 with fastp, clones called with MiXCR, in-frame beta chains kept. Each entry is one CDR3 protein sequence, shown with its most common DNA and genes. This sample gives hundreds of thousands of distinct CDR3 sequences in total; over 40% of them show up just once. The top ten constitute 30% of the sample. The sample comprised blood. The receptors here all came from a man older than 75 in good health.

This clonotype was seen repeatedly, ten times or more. In DNA form, the CDR3 reads TGCAGCGTCGCACTAGCGGGGGGGCGGGATGAGCAGTTCTTC. Translating gives CSVALAGGRDEQFF. The chain joins TRBV29-1 to TRBJ2-1; 13 bases fit TRBD2. Trimming cost V 6 bases and J 8 bases; bases outside gene matches: 7. Germline CDR1 reads SQVTM; CDR2 reads ANQGSEA. The CDR3 has 14 amino acids.

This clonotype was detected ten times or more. Written as DNA, the CDR3 is TGCAGTGCGGACTATAGCGGGGACTCTGGGGCCAACGTCCTGACTTTC. This encodes CSADYSGDSGANVLTF. V is TRBV20-1 and J is TRBJ2-6; 8 nucleotides line up with TRBD2. The ends lost 6 bases at V and 0 bases at J; junction bases unmatched: 7. CDR1 is DFQATT and CDR2 is SNEGSKA in the germline V gene (reference sequence). The CDR3 sequence is 16 residues long.

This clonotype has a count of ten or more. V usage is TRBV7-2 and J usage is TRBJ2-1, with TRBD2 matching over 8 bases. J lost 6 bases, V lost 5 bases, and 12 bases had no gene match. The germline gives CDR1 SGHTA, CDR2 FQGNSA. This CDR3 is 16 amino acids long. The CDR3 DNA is TGTGCCAGCAGCCTGGGCGGGCTAGCGGGCCTCAATGAGCAGTTCTTC. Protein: CASSLGGLAGLNEQFF. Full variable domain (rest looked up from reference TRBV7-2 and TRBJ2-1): GAGVSQSPSNKVTEKGKDVELRCDPISGHTALYWYRQSLGQGLEFLIYFQGNSAPDKSGLPSDRFSAERTGGSVSTLTIQRTQQEDSAVYLCASSLGGLAGLNEQFFGPGTRLTVL.

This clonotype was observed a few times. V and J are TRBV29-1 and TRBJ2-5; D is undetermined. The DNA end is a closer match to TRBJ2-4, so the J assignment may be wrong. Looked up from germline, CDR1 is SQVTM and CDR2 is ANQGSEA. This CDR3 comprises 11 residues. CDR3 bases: TGCAGCGGTGATGCGCAGAACATTCAGTACTTC. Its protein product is CSGDAQNIQYF.

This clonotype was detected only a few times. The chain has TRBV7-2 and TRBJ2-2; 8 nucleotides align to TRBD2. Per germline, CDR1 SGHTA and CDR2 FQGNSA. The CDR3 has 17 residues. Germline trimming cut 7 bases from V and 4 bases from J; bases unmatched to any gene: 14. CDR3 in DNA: TGTGCCAGCACCCATACCGGGACTAGGCGTGGCACCGGGGAGCTGTTTTTT. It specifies CASTHTGTRRGTGELFF. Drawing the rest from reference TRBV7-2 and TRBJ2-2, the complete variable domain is GAGVSQSPSNKVTEKGKDVELRCDPISGHTALYWYRQSLGQGLEFLIYFQGNSAPDKSGLPSDRFSAERTGGSVSTLTIQRTQQEDSAVYLCASTHTGTRRGTGELFFGEGSRLTVL.

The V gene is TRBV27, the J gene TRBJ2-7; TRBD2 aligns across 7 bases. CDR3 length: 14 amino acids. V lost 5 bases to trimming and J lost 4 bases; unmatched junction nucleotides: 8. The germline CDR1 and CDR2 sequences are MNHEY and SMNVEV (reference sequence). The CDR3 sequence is CASSIVWRGYEQYF. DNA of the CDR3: TGTGCCAGCAGTATAGTTTGGCGGGGGTACGAGCAGTACTTC.

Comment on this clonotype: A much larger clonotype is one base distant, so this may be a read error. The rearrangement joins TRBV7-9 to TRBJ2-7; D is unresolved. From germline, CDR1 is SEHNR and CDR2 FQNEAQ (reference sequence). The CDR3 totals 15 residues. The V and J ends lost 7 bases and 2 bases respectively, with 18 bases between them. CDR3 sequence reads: CASKQLTGPTYEQYF. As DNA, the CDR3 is TGTGCCAGCAAGCAATTGACCGGGCCAACCTACGAGCAGTACTTC.

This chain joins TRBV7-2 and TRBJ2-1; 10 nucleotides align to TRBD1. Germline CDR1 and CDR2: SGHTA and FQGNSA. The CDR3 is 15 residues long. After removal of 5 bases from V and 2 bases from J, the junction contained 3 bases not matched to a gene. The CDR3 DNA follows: TGTGCCAGCAGCGCAGACAGGGGGCCCTACAATGAGCAGTTCTTC. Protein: CASSADRGPYNEQFF.

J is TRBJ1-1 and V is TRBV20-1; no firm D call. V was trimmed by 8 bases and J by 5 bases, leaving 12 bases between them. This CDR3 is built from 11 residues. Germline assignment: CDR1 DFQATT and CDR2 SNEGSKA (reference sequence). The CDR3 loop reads CSTARLTEAFF. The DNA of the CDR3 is TGCAGTACTGCCAGGCTTACTGAAGCTTTCTTT.

CDR3 DNA: TGCAGTGCTAGGTGGGGCGCGAACACTGAAGCTTTCTTT. Translation gives CSARWGANTEAFF. The chain recombines TRBV20-1 with TRBJ1-1; possibly TRBD1 for D (5 bases). V lost 3 bases and J lost 1, with 9 bases in between. Germline lookup yields CDR1 DFQATT and CDR2 SNEGSKA (reference sequence). CDR3 length: 13 amino acids.

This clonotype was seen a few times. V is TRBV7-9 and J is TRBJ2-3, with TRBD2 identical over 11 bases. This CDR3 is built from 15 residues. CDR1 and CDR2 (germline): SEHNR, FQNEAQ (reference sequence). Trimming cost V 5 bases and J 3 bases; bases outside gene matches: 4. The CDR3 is CASSLTSGETDTQYF. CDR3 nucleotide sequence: TGTGCCAGCAGCCTGACTAGCGGGGAAACAGATACGCAGTATTTT.

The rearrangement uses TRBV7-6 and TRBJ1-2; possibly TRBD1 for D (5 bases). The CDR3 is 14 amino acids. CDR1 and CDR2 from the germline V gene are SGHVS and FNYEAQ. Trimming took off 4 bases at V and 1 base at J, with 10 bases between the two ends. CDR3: CASSSGTLNYGYTF. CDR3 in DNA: TGTGCCAGCAGCTCCGGGACTCTTAACTATGGCTACACCTTC.

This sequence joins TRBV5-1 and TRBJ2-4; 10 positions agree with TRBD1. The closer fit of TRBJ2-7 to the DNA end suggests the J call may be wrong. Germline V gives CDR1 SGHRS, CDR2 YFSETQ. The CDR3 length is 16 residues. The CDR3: CASSLESGTGVNEQYF. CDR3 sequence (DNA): TGCGCCAGCAGCTTGGAGTCCGGGACAGGGGTTAACGAGCAGTACTTC.

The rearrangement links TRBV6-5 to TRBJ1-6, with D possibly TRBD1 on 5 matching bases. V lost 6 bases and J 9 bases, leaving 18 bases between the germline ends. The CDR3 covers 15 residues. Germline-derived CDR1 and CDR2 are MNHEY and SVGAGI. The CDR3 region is CASRGGTQGGSPLHF. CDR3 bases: TGTGCCAGCAGGGGGGGGACGCAGGGAGGTTCACCCCTCCACTTT.

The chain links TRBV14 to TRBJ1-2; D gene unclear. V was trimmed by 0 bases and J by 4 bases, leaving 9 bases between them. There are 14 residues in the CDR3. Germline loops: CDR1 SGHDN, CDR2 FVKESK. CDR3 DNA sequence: TGTGCCAGCAGCCAAGATCCACAGATCTATGGCTACACCTTC. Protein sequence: CASSQDPQIYGYTF. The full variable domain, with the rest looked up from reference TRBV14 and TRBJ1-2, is EAGVTQFPSHSVIEKGQTVTLRCDPISGHDNLYWYRRVMGKEIKFLLHFVKESKQDESGMPNNRFLAERTGGTYSTLKVQPAELEDSGVYFCASSQDPQIYGYTFGSGTRLTVV.

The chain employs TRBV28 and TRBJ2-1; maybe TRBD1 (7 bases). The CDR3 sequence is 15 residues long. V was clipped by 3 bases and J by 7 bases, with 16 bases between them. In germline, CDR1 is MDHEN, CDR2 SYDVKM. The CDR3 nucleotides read TGTGCCAGCAGTTTTCAGGGGGGCCTCGGAAATGAGCAGTTCTTC. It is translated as CASSFQGGLGNEQFF.

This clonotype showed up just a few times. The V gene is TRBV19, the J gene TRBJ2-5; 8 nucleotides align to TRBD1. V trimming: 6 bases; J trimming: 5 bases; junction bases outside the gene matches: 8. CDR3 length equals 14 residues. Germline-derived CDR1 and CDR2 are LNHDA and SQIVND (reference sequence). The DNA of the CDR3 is TGTGCCAGTAGAGACCAGGGGGCTGGGGAGACCCAGTACTTC. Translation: CASRDQGAGETQYF. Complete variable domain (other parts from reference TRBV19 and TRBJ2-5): DGGITQSPKYLFRKEGQNVTLSCEQNLNHDAMYWYRQDPGQGLRLIYYSQIVNDFQKGDIAEGYSVSREKKESFPLTVTSAQKNPTAFYLCASRDQGAGETQYFGPGTRLLVL.

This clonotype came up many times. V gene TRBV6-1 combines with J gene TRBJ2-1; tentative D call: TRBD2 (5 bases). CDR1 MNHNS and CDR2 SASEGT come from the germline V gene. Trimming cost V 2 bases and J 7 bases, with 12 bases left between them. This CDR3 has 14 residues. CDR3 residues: CASSERSGVNEQFF. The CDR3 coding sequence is TGTGCCAGCAGTGAAAGGTCCGGGGTTAATGAGCAGTTCTTC.

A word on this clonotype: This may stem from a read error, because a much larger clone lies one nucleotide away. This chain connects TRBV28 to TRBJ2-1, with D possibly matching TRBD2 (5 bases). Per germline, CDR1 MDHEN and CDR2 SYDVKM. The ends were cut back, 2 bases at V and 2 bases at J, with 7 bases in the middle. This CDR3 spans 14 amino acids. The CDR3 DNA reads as TGTGCCAGCAGTTTAGCGGGCCCCTACAATGAGCAGTTCTTC. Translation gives CASSLAGPYNEQFF.

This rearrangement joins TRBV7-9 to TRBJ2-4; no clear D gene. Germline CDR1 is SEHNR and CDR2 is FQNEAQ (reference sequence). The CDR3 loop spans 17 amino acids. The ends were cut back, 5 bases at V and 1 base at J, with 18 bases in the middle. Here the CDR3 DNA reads TGTGCCAGCAGCCGTTCTACTTTTGTGGACGCCAAAAACATTCAGTACTTC. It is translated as CASSRSTFVDAKNIQYF.

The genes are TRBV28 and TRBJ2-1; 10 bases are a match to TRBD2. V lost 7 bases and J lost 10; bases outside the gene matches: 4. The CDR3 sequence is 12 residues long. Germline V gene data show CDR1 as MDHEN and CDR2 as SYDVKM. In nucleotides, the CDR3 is TGTGCCAGCAATAGCGGGAGGAAAGAGCAGTTCTTC. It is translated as CASNSGRKEQFF.

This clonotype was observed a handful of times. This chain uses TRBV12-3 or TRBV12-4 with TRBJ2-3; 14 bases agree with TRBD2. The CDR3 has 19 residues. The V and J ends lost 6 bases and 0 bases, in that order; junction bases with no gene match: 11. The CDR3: CASRSGLAGAGESTDTQYF. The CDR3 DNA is TGTGCCAGCAGATCGGGACTAGCGGGGGCCGGGGAAAGCACAGATACGCAGTATTTT.

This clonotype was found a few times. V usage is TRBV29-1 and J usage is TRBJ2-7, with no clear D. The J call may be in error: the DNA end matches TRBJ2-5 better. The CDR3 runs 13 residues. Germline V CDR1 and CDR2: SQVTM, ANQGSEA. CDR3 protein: CSGGVLSKETQYF. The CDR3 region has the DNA TGCAGCGGAGGAGTTCTATCGAAAGAGACCCAGTACTTC.

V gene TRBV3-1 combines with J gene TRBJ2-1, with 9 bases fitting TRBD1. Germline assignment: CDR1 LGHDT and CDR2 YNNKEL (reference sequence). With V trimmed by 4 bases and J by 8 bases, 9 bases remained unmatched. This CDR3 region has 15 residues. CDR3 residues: CASSPWDRAEHEQFF. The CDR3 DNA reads TGTGCCAGCAGCCCTTGGGACAGGGCAGAGCATGAGCAGTTCTTC.

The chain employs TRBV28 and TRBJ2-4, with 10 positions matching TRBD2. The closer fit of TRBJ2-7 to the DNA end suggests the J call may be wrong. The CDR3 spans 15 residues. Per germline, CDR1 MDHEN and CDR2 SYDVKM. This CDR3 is CASSFGLAGVYEQYF. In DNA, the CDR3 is TGTGCCAGCAGTTTCGGGCTAGCGGGAGTCTACGAGCAGTACTTC.

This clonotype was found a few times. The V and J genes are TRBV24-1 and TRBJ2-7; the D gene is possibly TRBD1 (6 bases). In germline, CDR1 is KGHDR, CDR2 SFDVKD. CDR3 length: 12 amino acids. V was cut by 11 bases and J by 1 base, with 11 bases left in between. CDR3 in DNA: TGTGCCAGACCGACAGGATCCTACGAGCAGTACTTC. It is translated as CARPTGSYEQYF.

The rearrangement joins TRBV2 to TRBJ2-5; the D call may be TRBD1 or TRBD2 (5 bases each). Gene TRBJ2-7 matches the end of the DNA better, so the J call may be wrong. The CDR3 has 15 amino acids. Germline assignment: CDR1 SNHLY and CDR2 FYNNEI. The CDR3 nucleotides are TGTGCCAGCAGGTCGGGCGTCGGGGCTAGCTACGAGCAGTACTTC. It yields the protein CASRSGVGASYEQYF.

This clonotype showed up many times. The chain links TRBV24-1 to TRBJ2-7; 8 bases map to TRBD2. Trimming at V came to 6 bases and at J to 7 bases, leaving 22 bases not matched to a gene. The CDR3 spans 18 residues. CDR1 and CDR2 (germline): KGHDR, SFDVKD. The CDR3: CATSHPGAGAGVNNEQYF. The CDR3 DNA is TGTGCCACCAGTCACCCGGGGGCAGGAGCGGGAGTGAACAATGAGCAGTACTTC.

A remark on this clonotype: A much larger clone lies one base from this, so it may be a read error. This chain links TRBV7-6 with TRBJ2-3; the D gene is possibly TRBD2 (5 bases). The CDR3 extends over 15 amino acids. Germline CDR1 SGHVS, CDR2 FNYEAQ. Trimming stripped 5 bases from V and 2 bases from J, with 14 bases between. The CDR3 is CASSPSRLSTDTQYF. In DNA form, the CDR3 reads TGTGCCAGCAGCCCTAGCAGACTGTCCACAGATACGCAGTATTTT.

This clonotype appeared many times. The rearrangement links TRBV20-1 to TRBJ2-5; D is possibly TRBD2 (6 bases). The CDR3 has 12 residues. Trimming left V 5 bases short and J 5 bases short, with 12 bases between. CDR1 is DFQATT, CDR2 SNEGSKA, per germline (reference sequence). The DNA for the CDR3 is TGCAGTGCTGGGCCTAGCGTTGAGACCCAGTACTTC. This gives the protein CSAGPSVETQYF.